The T cell receptor (beta chain) described here comes from a study of OX40 agonist ivuxolimab in advanced cancers. This table comes from immunoSEQ multiplex PCR, and its TCRdb copy is limited to in-frame clones, with some not included. In the table there are about 93,000 clones, around 94% of which are singletons. Germline CDR1 LGHNT, CDR2 FRNRAP. The V gene lost 0 bases and the J gene lost 0 bases, with 11 bases spanning the gap. This CDR3 has 16 amino acids. The chain has TRBV12-5 and TRBJ1-1; D is unclear. The clonotype was recovered from an adult with an advanced solid tumor such as melanoma, head and neck, liver or kidney cancer. The sample here was CD4+ or CD8+ T cells sorted from blood, taken in a trial of the OX40 agonist ivuxolimab. The CDR3 loop is CASGLVLQDLNTEAFF. CDR3 nucleotide sequence: TGTGCTAGTGGTTTGGTACTTCAGGATCTGAACACTGAAGCTTTCTTT.